The 27 T cell receptor beta chains reported below all come from one sample, sequenced in a study of human T cells and chemical hapten exposure (dated by TCRdb to the early 2020s). The library was built by means of RACE. The sequencer listed for this sample is NextSeq 500. The public reads were reprocessed in TCRdb via fastp at Q25 and MiXCR, keeping in-frame beta chains. Entries are consolidated by CDR3 protein sequence, retaining the most common genes and DNA. Across this sample there are fewer than 140,000 distinct CDR3 sequences, with roughly an eighth seen only once. Jointly, the top ten make up around 1.5% of the sample. The sample's time point label is to be understood as: pre-sensitization, week 0. In the paper's terms, the treatment or condition label means: therapeutic diphenylcyclopropenone sensitization with weekly scalp DPC. The sequencing used whole blood, collected in connection with sensitization to the hapten diphenylcyclopropenone (DPC). These receptors were taken from a woman aged 45-65 years with alopecia areata. Some clones in this sample may be carry-over from other donors' samples.

This clonotype turned up a few times. The chain combines TRBV28 with TRBJ2-7; D call uncertain. The V gene lost 7 bases and the J gene lost 6 bases, with 16 bases spanning the gap. The CDR3 loop spans 13 amino acids. Germline V lookup: CDR1 MDHEN, CDR2 SYDVKM. DNA for the CDR3: TGTGCCAGCAAGTGGGGTTCTACCTCCGAGCAGTACTTC. Its translation is CASKWGSTSEQYF.

This clonotype was seen more than once but under ten times. V and J are TRBV29-1 and TRBJ1-5; D unresolved. Trimming took 6 bases from V and 3 from J, leaving 12 bases between them. The CDR3 has 13 residues. Germline V gene data show CDR1 as SQVTM and CDR2 as ANQGSEA. The CDR3 region is CSVTDVNNQPQHF. In nucleotides, the CDR3 is TGCAGCGTCACGGATGTAAACAATCAGCCCCAGCATTTT.

V and J are TRBV19 and TRBJ2-1; TRBD2 agrees at 9 bases. The CDR3 is made up of 15 amino acids. CDR1 and CDR2 (germline): LNHDA, SQIVND (reference sequence). Unmatched junction bases numbered 9, after V lost 3 bases and J lost 9 bases. The CDR3 DNA follows: TGTGCCAGTAGTATCCAGATAGCGGGAGATGTTGAGCAGTTCTTC. Translating it yields CASSIQIAGDVEQFF.

The CDR3: CASSSGTGSPLYEQYF. The CDR3 DNA sequence: TGTGCCAGCAGTTCCGGGACAGGGAGCCCCCTCTACGAGCAGTACTTC. This chain joins TRBV12-3 or TRBV12-4 and TRBJ2-7, with 9 bases identical to TRBD1. This CDR3 has 16 amino acids. Trimming at V came to 4 bases and at J to 3 bases, leaving 10 bases not matched to a gene.

This clonotype was seen many times. The chain couples TRBV14 to TRBJ2-7; D is ambiguous. CDR3 length: 14 amino acids. CDR1 is SGHDN and CDR2 is FVKESK in the germline V gene. V was cut by 1 base and J by 0 bases, with 7 bases left in between. In DNA form, the CDR3 reads TGTGCCAGCAGCCAAGGCGGCTACTCCTACGAGCAGTACTTC. It encodes CASSQGGYSYEQYF.

This clonotype has only a few counts. This chain's CDR3 is CASSGLAGNTGELFF. DNA of the CDR3: TGTGCCAGCAGCGGACTAGCGGGAAACACCGGGGAGCTGTTTTTT. The chain joins TRBV2 to TRBJ2-2, with 12 nucleotides matching TRBD2. The V segment lost 6 bases and the J segment 2 bases; nucleotides outside the gene matches: 1. CDR3 size: 15 residues. In germline, CDR1 is SNHLY, CDR2 FYNNEI.

This clonotype turned up a few times. This chain links TRBV19 with TRBJ2-5; D is uncertain. The CDR3 spans 13 residues. From germline, CDR1 is LNHDA and CDR2 SQIVND (reference sequence). Trimming cost V 2 bases and J 7 bases, with 11 bases left between them. The CDR3 region is CASSITAVGTQYF. CDR3 nucleotide sequence: TGTGCCAGTAGTATAACGGCAGTTGGGACCCAGTACTTC.

This clonotype has just a few counts. This chain links TRBV28 with TRBJ1-6; D remains ambiguous. CDR3 length equals 11 residues. Deletions cut 4 bases from V and 14 bases from J, with 9 bases between. CDR1 and CDR2 (germline): MDHEN, SYDVKM. The CDR3 loop is CASSSPVSLHF. The CDR3 DNA reads TGTGCCAGCAGTTCCCCGGTTTCCCTCCACTTT.

The V call is TRBV20-1, the J call TRBJ2-7; the match to TRBD2 covers 8 bases. The germline V gene encodes CDR1 DFQATT and CDR2 SNEGSKA (reference sequence). The V gene end was trimmed by 5 bases and the J gene end by 6 bases; junction bases not matched to a gene: 12. The CDR3 totals 14 residues. CDR3 DNA sequence: TGCAGTGCTGGGCGGACTAGCTCGGATCGCGAGCAGTACTTC. Translating gives CSAGRTSSDREQYF.

The genes are TRBV5-1 and TRBJ2-7, with D possibly matching TRBD1 (6 bases). Germline CDR1 is SGHRS and CDR2 is YFSETQ. The CDR3 has 15 residues. V lost 2 bases to trimming and J lost 4 bases, with 16 bases between them. This CDR3 is CASSFSGRGWYEQYF. The CDR3, as DNA: TGCGCCAGCAGCTTTAGTGGCAGGGGTTGGTACGAGCAGTACTTC.

This sequence joins TRBV5-1 and TRBJ2-7; 8 bases map to TRBD2. The CDR3 length is 15 residues. Germline V lookup: CDR1 SGHRS, CDR2 YFSETQ. The J segment lost 2 bases and the V segment lost 1 base, leaving 5 bases of the junction unmatched. CDR3 loop: CASSLSTSGPYEQYF. CDR3 coding DNA: TGCGCCAGCAGCTTGTCCACTAGCGGCCCCTACGAGCAGTACTTC.

In its sample, this clonotype was seen many times. This CDR3 reads CASRPTATTSTDTQYF. CDR3 in DNA: TGCGCCAGTCGCCCGACGGCTACGACTAGCACAGATACGCAGTATTTT. The chain combines TRBV5-1 with TRBJ2-3; D gene unclear. The CDR3 runs 16 residues. The V and J ends lost 8 bases and 0 bases respectively, with 19 bases between them. From germline, CDR1 is SGHRS and CDR2 YFSETQ.

This clonotype was seen repeatedly, ten times or more. The CDR3, as DNA: TGTGCCAGCTCACCACCTGGGGGCATGAACACTGAAGCTTTCTTT. Its translation is CASSPPGGMNTEAFF. The V call is TRBV18, the J call TRBJ1-1; D possibly corresponds to TRBD1 (6 bases). The CDR3 has 15 residues. Germline values: CDR1 KGHSH, CDR2 LQKENI. V shed 0 bases and J shed 0 bases, with 8 bases lying between them.

The chain uses TRBV27 and TRBJ2-7, with D possibly TRBD1 on 6 matching bases. The CDR3 extends over 14 amino acids. Germline CDR1 and CDR2: MNHEY and SMNVEV (reference sequence). V gave up 5 bases and J gave up 7 bases, with 18 bases separating them. CDR3 sequence: CASSPAGTPLEQYF. In DNA, the CDR3 is TGTGCCAGCAGTCCCGCCGGGACACCCTTGGAGCAGTACTTC.

V gene TRBV29-1 combines with J gene TRBJ1-5; D gene ambiguous. The V gene's germline CDR1 is SQVTM and CDR2 ANQGSEA. The CDR3 runs to 13 residues. V lost 4 bases and J 2 bases, leaving 9 bases between the germline ends. This CDR3 reads CSVAWARNQPQHF. CDR3 nucleotides: TGCAGCGTTGCGTGGGCCCGCAATCAGCCCCAGCATTTT.

There are a few counts of this clonotype. The genes are TRBV7-2 and TRBJ2-4; D not resolved. This CDR3 spans 15 amino acids. Germline V gene sequence: CDR1 SGHTA, CDR2 FQGNSA. Trimming took off 2 bases at V and 0 bases at J, with 8 bases between the two ends. CDR3 sequence reads: CASSLSAGAKNIQYF. The CDR3 coding sequence is TGTGCCAGCAGCTTAAGTGCCGGAGCCAAAAACATTCAGTACTTC.

The rearrangement joins TRBV6-1 to TRBJ2-5, with D possibly being TRBD1 or TRBD2 (6 bases each). The germline V gene encodes CDR1 MNHNS and CDR2 SASEGT. This CDR3 comprises 15 residues. Trimming stripped 1 base from V and 5 bases from J, with 14 bases between. This chain's CDR3 is CASSEGGAVKETQYF. As DNA, the CDR3 is TGTGCCAGCAGTGAAGGGGGGGCAGTTAAGGAGACCCAGTACTTC.

V is TRBV28 and J is TRBJ2-5; TRBD2 might be the D (5 bases). The CDR3 has 16 amino acids. Trimming shortened V by 5 bases and J by 1 base, and 17 bases separated the two germline ends. Per germline, CDR1 MDHEN and CDR2 SYDVKM. The CDR3 reads CASSLGLTGSQETQYF. CDR3 coding DNA: TGTGCCAGCAGTCTCGGACTTACGGGGTCCCAAGAGACCCAGTACTTC. The full variable domain, in which reference TRBV28 and TRBJ2-5 provide the parts outside the CDR3, is DVKVTQSSRYLVKRTGEKVFLECVQDMDHENMFWYRQDPGLGLRLIYFSYDVKMKEKGDIPEGYSVSREKKERFSLILESASTNQTSMYLCASSLGLTGSQETQYFGPGTRLLVL.

The chain employs TRBV6-6 and TRBJ2-3; TRBD2 aligns across 7 bases. The CDR3 sequence is 17 residues long. Looked up from germline, CDR1 is MNHNY and CDR2 is SVGAGI (reference sequence). Unmatched junction bases numbered 12, after V lost 0 bases and J lost 6 bases. The CDR3 region is CASSYSPAGPGGDTQYF. CDR3 bases: TGTGCCAGCAGTTACTCGCCGGCGGGGCCCGGGGGGGATACGCAGTATTTT.

Ten or more counts support this clonotype. The chain couples TRBV7-8 to TRBJ2-5; no reliable D call. This CDR3 contains 14 residues. Per germline, CDR1 SGHVS and CDR2 FQNEAQ. With 2 bases removed from V and 1 base from J, the gap between germline ends came to 8 bases. In DNA, the CDR3 is TGTGCCAGCAGCTTACGGCGGACCCAAGAGACCCAGTACTTC. It yields the protein CASSLRRTQETQYF.

This clonotype occurred a few times. The genes are TRBV12-3 or TRBV12-4 and TRBJ2-3, with D possibly matching TRBD2 (5 bases). The CDR3 is made up of 14 amino acids. The V end lost 5 bases, the J end lost 5 bases, and 14 bases lay between the germline ends. In nucleotides, the CDR3 is TGTGCCAGCAGTGGGCAGGCCCGGGGAGATACGCAGTATTTT. Its protein is CASSGQARGDTQYF.

This clonotype was picked up a small number of times. The chain links TRBV18 to TRBJ2-3, with 7 bases aligning to TRBD2. The V and J ends lost 3 bases and 0 bases, in that order; junction bases with no gene match: 18. The CDR3 runs 20 residues. Germline V lookup: CDR1 KGHSH, CDR2 LQKENI. The DNA for the CDR3 is TGTGCCAGCTCACCCCGGCTGGGGGGGTCTACTTCCTCTAGCACAGATACGCAGTATTTT. It specifies CASSPRLGGSTSSSTDTQYF.

The sample holds many counts of this clonotype. The chain recombines TRBV20-1 with TRBJ2-7; tentatively, D is TRBD1 (7 bases). Germline CDR1 DFQATT, CDR2 SNEGSKA (reference sequence). The V end lost 3 bases, the J end lost 2 bases, and 17 bases lay between the germline ends. CDR3 length equals 15 residues. In DNA, the CDR3 is TGCAGTGCTAGTGGTACGGGGGACAGTACCTACGAGCAGTACTTC. This encodes CSASGTGDSTYEQYF.

This clonotype was observed a handful of times. The chain combines TRBV11-2 with TRBJ2-7, with 7 bases matching TRBD1. V trimming: 5 bases; J trimming: 6 bases; junction bases outside the gene matches: 10. The CDR3 is 14 residues long. Germline V gives CDR1 SGHAT, CDR2 FQNNGV. The CDR3 sequence: CASSPGQFGGEQYF. The CDR3 DNA reads TGTGCCAGCAGCCCGGGACAGTTTGGCGGCGAGCAGTACTTC.

The chain joins TRBV12-3 or TRBV12-4 to TRBJ1-5; weak D call: TRBD1 (6 bases). The CDR3 spans 15 residues. Between the trimmed V and J ends, which lost 6 bases and 3 bases, there was a span of 15 bases. The CDR3 sequence: CASRNQGSTNQPQHF. Here the CDR3 DNA reads TGTGCCAGCAGGAACCAGGGGTCCACCAATCAGCCCCAGCATTTT.

This clonotype was seen a few times. V gene TRBV27 combines with J gene TRBJ1-4; TRBD1 matches 10 bases. The germline CDR1 and CDR2 sequences are MNHEY and SMNVEV (reference sequence). The CDR3 length is 15 residues. J lost 6 bases, V lost 5 bases, and 6 bases had no gene match. The CDR3 sequence is CASSVRGTGDEKLFF. The CDR3 region has the DNA TGTGCCAGCAGTGTCCGGGGGACAGGGGATGAAAAACTGTTTTTT. The full variable domain, completed using reference TRBV27 and TRBJ1-4, is EAQVTQNPRYLITVTGKKLTVTCSQNMNHEYMSWYRQDPGLGLRQIYYSMNVEVTDKGDVPEGYKVSRKEKRNFPLILESPSPNQTSLYFCASSVRGTGDEKLFFGSGTQLSVL.

The chain carries TRBV6-5 and TRBJ1-6, with D perhaps TRBD1 (6 bases). Germline CDR1 and CDR2: MNHEY and SVGAGI. The V end lost 4 bases, the J end lost 6 bases, and 16 bases lay between the germline ends. This CDR3 region has 16 residues. The CDR3 DNA sequence: TGTGCCAGCAGTTGGGGCCGGGGGCGAGGTAATTCACCCCTCCACTTT. The encoded protein is CASSWGRGRGNSPLHF.